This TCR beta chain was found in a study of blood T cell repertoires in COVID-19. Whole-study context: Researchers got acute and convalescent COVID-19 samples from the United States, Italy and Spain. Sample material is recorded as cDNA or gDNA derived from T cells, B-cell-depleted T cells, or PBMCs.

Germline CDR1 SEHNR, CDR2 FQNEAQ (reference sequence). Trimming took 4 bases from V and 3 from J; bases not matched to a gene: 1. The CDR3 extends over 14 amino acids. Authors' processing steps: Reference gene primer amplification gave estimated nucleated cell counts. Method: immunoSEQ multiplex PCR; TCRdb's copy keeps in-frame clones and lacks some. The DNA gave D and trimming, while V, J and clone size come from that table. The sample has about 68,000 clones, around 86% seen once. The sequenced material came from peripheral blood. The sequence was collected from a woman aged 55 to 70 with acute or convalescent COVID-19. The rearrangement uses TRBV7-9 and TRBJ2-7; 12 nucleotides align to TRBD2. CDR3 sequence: CASSSTSGGYEQYF. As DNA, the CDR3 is TGTGCCAGCAGCTCGACTAGCGGGGGCTACGAGCAGTACTTC.